This T cell receptor (beta chain) was captured in a study of response to subunit inactivated influenza vaccine. This clonotype has at least ten counts. Its antigen remains unidentified. The study's findings and limits: The authors suggested that every seasonal influenza vaccination recruits few new T cells.

The CDR3 has 13 amino acids. V dropped 9 bases and J dropped 6 bases, with 15 bases sitting between them. CDR1 is KGHDR and CDR2 is SFDVKD in the germline V gene. Each CDR3 protein is one row after TCRdb ran MiXCR on the RT-PCR reads. The data hold approximately 160,000 distinct CDR3 sequences, with roughly 10% observed a single time. The rearrangement joins TRBV24-1 to TRBJ2-3, with D unresolved. This clonotype originated in a man aged 45 to 75 who received an inactivated influenza vaccine. The source material was CD8+ T cells sorted from PBMCs, sampled around 2 years after vaccination. The CDR3 loop reads CATRSGTTDTQYF. CDR3 sequence (DNA): TGTGCCACCCGGTCGGGCACGACTGATACGCAGTATTTT.